This T cell receptor beta chain was found in a study of blood T cell repertoires in COVID-19. The data were produced by immunoSEQ multiplex PCR, yet TCRdb's version contains in-frame clones alone and is incomplete. The sample consists of hundreds of thousands of clones, approximately 89% of them appearing once. This CDR3 is built from 14 residues. Germline-derived CDR1 and CDR2 are MNHEY and SMNVEV (reference sequence). V was pared by 8 bases and J by 9 bases, with 22 bases between. Seattle cases were enrolled at active infection and followed longitudinally. The chain combines TRBV27 with TRBJ1-2; the D gene is possibly TRBD1 (5 bases). The origin of this receptor is a woman between 50 and 59 years old with COVID-19, enrolled during active disease. Sequencing was performed on peripheral blood. CDR3 nucleotides: TGTGCCAGCTCAATGACGGACACCTCGGGTCGCTACACCTTC. Translating gives CASSMTDTSGRYTF.